A single T cell receptor (beta chain) is shown here with its context. The antigen is unknown. This record comes from a study of cytomegalovirus exposure and HLA in healthy donors. This PCR relied on a set of 60 Vbeta primers and 13 Jbeta primers. Repertoires were generated with immunoSEQ multiplex PCR, while TCRdb's copy carries only in-frame clones and drops some. The sample lists around 150,000 clones, approximately 80% occurring once. The V gene lost 6 bases and the J gene lost 7 bases, with 18 bases spanning the gap. The germline gives CDR1 SEHNR, CDR2 FQNEAQ (reference sequence). This CDR3 has 15 residues. Overall study results and limits: Relative to the approximately 700-donor mean, N-insertions were reportedly fewer in an Asian-associated ancestry cluster in a later analysis.

This TCR was recovered from a man aged 50-59 years in good health and CMV-seropositive. Source material: PBMCs. The chain combines TRBV7-9 with TRBJ1-4; maybe TRBD1 (6 bases). CDR3 nucleotide sequence: TGTGCCAGCAGGGATCAGGGGCTGTCAGGTGAAAAACTGTTTTTT. Its translation: CASRDQGLSGEKLFF.